The subject of this entry is one T cell receptor (beta chain). The antigen is unknown. This CDR3 has 10 amino acids. The V end was cut by 8 bases, the J end by 10 bases, with 11 bases between. The data originate from a study of post-analysis software for immune sequencing data. Findings of the study overall: Among five TRBV segments more frequent in patients than controls were TRBV5-6, TRBV5-1 and TRBV20-1. F-measure co-clustering was strong for batch-matched samples.

Prepared libraries of TCR beta cDNA carried unique molecular identifiers. TCRdb processed the PCR reads anew with MiXCR; each CDR3 protein has one entry. Found here are about 400,000 distinct CDR3 sequences, roughly 30% of them singletons; the top ten hold 10% to 15%. The material sequenced was blood. The chain links TRBV12-3 or TRBV12-4 to TRBJ1-1; maybe TRBD1 (5 bases). The sequence was obtained from a girl aged 5-17 years with multiple sclerosis. This CDR3 reads CASLRVGAFF. CDR3 coding DNA: TGTGCCAGCCTCAGGGTGGGAGCTTTCTTT.